This T cell receptor beta chain was retrieved from a study of T cells in localized non-small cell lung cancer. Profiled with immunoSEQ multiplex PCR; TCRdb holds only in-frame clones, not every one. The repertoire consists of about 74,000 clones, with around 84% occurring once and the leading ten covering 1.3%. CDR1 SGHRS and CDR2 YFSETQ come from the germline V gene. The CDR3 totals 16 residues. V shed 4 bases, J shed 3 bases, and the junction held 7 bases outside the gene matches. This receptor was identified in an older female donor with stage I lung adenocarcinoma. The sequencing used peripheral blood, collected before any cancer treatment. V usage is TRBV5-1 and J usage is TRBJ1-3; 10 bases are a match to TRBD1. The CDR3 reads CASSPTGTGVGNTIYF. Here the CDR3 DNA reads TGCGCCAGCAGCCCAACCGGGACAGGGGTTGGAAACACCATATATTTT.